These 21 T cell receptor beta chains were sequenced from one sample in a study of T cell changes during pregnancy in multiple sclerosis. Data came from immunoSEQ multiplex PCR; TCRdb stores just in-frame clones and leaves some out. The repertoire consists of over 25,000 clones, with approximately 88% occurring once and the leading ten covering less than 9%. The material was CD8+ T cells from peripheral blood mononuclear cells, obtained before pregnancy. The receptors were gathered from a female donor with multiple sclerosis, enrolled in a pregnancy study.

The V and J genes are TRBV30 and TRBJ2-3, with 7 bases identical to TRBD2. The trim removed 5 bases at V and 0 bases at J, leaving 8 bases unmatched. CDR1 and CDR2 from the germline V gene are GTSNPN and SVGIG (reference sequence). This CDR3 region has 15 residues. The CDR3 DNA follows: TGTGCCTGGGGAGAAGCGGGAACTAGCACAGATACGCAGTATTTT. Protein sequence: CAWGEAGTSTDTQYF.

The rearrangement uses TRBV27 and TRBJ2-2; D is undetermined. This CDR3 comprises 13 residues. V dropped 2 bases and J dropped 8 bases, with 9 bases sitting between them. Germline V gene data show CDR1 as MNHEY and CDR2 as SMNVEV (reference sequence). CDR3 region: CASSLIVSGELFF. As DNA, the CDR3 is TGTGCCAGCAGTTTAATCGTGTCGGGGGAGCTGTTTTTT.

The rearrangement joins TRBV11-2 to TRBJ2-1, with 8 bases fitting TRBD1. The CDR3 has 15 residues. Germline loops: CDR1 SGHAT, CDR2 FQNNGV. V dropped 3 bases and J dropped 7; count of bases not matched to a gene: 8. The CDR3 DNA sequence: TGTGCCAGCAGCTTGGGGACAGGTGAGGTGAATGAGCAGTTCTTC. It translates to CASSLGTGEVNEQFF.

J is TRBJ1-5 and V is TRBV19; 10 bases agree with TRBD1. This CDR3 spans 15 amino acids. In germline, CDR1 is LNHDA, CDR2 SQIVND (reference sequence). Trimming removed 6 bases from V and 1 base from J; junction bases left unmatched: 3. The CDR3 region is CASRTGGRSNQPQHF. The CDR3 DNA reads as TGTGCCAGTAGGACAGGGGGCCGGAGCAATCAGCCCCAGCATTTT.

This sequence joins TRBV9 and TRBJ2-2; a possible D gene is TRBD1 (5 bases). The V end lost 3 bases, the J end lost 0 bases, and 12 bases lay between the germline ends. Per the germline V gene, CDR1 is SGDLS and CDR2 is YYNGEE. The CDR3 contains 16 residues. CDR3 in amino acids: CASSADITSNTGELFF. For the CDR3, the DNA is TGTGCCAGCAGCGCGGACATCACTTCGAACACCGGGGAGCTGTTTTTT. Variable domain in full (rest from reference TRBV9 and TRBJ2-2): DSGVTQTPKHLITATGQRVTLRCSPRSGDLSVYWYQQSLDQGLQFLIQYYNGEERAKGNILERFSAQQFPDLHSELNLSSLELGDSALYFCASSADITSNTGELFFGEGSRLTVL.

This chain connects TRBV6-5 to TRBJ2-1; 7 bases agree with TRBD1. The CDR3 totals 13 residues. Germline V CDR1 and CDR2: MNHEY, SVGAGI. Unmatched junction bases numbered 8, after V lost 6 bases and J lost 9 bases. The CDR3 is CASSTGTEFEQFF. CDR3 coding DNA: TGTGCCAGCAGCACCGGGACAGAATTTGAGCAGTTCTTC.

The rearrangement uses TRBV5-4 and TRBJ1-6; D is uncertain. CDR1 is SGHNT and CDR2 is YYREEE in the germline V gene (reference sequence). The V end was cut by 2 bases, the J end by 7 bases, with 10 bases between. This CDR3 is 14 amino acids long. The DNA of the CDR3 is TGTGCCAGCAGCTTCCGGGATAGAAATTCACCCCTCCACTTT. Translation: CASSFRDRNSPLHF.

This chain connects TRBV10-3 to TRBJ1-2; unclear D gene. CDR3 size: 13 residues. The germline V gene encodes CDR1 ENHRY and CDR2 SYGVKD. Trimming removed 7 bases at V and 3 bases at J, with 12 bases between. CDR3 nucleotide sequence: TGTGCCATCAAGCATTCGGGTGACTATGGCTACACCTTC. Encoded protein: CAIKHSGDYGYTF.

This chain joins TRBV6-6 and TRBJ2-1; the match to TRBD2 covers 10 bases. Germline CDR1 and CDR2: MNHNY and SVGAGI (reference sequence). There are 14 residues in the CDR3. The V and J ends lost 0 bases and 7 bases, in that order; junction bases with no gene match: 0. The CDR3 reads CASSYSTSGNEQFF. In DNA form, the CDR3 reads TGTGCCAGCAGTTACTCGACTAGCGGGAATGAGCAGTTCTTC.

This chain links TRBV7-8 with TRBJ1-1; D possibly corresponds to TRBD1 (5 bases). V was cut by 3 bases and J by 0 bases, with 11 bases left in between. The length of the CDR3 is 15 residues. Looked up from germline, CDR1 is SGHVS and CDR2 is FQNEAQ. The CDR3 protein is CASSLGGFMNTEAFF. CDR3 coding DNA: TGTGCCAGCAGCTTGGGGGGGTTTATGAACACTGAAGCTTTCTTT.

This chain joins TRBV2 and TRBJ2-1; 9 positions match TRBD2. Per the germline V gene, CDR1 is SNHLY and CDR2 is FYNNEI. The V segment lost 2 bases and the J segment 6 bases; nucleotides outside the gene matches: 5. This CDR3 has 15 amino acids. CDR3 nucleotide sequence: TGTGCCAGCAGTGAAAGAAGCGGGGGGTTCAATGAGCAGTTCTTC. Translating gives CASSERSGGFNEQFF. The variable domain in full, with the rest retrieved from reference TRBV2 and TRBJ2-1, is EPEVTQTPSHQVTQMGQEVILRCVPISNHLYFYWYRQILGQKVEFLVSFYNNEISEKSEIFDDQFSVERPDGSNFTLKIRSTKLEDSAMYFCASSERSGGFNEQFFGPGTRLTVL.

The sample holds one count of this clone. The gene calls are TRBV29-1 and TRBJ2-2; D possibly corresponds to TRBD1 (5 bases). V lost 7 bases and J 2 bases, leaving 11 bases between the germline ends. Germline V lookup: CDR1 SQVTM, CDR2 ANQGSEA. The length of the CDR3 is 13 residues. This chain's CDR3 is CSAIQGNTGELFF. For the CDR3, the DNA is TGCAGCGCCATTCAGGGAAACACCGGGGAGCTGTTTTTT.

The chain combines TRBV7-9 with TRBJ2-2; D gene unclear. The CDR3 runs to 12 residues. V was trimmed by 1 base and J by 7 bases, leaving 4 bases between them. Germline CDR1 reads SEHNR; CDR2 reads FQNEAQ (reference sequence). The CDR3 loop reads CASSLVVGELFF. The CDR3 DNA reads TGTGCCAGCAGCTTAGTAGTCGGGGAGCTGTTTTTT.

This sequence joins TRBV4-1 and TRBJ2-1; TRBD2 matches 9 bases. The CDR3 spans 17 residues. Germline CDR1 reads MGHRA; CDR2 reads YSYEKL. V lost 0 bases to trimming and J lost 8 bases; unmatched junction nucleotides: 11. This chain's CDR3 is CASSQEASGDLLDEQFF. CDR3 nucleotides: TGCGCCAGCAGCCAAGAGGCTAGCGGGGACCTATTGGATGAGCAGTTCTTC.

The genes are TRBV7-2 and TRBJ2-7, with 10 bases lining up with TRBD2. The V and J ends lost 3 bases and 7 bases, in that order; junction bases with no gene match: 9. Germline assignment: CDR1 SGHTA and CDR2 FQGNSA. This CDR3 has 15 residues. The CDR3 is CASSLSGGDSFEQYF. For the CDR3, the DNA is TGTGCCAGCAGCTTGAGCGGGGGGGACTCTTTTGAGCAGTACTTC.

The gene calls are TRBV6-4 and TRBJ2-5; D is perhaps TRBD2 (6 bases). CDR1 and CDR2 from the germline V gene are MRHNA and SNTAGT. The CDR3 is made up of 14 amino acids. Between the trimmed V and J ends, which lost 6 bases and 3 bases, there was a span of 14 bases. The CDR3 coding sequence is TGTGCCAGCAGCGTCCGAGGAGGGGAAGAGACCCAGTACTTC. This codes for CASSVRGGEETQYF.

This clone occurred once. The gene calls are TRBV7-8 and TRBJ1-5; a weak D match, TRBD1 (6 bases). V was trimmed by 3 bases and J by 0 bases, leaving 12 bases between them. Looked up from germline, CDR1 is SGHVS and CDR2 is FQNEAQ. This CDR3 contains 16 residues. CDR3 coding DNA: TGTGCCAGCAGCTTCTACAGGGACTATAGCAATCAGCCCCAGCATTTT. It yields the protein CASSFYRDYSNQPQHF.

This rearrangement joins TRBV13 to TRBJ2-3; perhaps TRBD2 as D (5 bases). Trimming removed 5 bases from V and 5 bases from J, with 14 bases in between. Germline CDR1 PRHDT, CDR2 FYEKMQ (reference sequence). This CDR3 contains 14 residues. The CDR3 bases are TGTGCCAGCAGCGCCGGGGTAGGAGGAGATACGCAGTATTTT. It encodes CASSAGVGGDTQYF.

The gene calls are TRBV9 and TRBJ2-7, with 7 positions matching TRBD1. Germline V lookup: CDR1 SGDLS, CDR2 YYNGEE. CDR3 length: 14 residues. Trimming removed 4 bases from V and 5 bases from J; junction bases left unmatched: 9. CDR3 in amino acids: CASSPTGDPHEQYF. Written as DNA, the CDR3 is TGTGCCAGCAGCCCAACAGGGGATCCGCACGAGCAGTACTTC.

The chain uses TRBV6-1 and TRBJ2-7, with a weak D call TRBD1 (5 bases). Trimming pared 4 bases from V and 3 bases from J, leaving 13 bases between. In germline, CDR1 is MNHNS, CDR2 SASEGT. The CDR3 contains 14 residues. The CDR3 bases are TGTGCCAGCAGTGGCAGAGGACACTTCTACGAGCAGTACTTC. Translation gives CASSGRGHFYEQYF.

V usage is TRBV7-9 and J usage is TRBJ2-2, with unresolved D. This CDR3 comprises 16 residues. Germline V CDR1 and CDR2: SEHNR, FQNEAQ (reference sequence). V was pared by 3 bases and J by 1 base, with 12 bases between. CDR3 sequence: CASSLTTQGNTGELFF. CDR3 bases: TGTGCCAGCAGCTTGACAACGCAAGGGAACACCGGGGAGCTGTTTTTT.